This T cell receptor (beta chain) was obtained from a study of T cell repertoires in cytomegalovirus infection. At the level of the study: Based on public TCR beta signatures, there were indications of CMV infection and of a matching HLA type.

The CDR3 runs 12 residues. Trimming took 4 bases from V and 8 from J, leaving 11 bases between them. In germline, CDR1 is MNHEY, CDR2 SMNVEV (reference sequence). A single record per CDR3 protein comes from TCRdb applying MiXCR to the reads. The sample has approximately 500,000 distinct CDR3 sequences; 16% are singletons. The material sequenced was CD8+ T cells from PBMCs. The TCR was taken from a human donor in good health (CMV status not recorded). Some clones in this sample may be carry-over from other donors' samples. This chain joins TRBV27 and TRBJ1-2, with unresolved D. The CDR3 here is CASSSPGSGYTF. The CDR3, as DNA: TGTGCCAGCAGTTCCCCGGGGAGCGGCTACACCTTC.